This is a list of T cell receptor beta chains from one sample in a study of T-cell memory formation after mild COVID-19. TCRdb independently ran MiXCR on the 5' RACE reads; one entry per CDR3 protein. Among 400,000 to 500,000 distinct CDR3 sequences listed, 18% were seen once. Material: PBMCs or a T cell subset sorted from them (not recorded which). These TCRs come from a man between 18 and 29 years old who had mild COVID-19 (a few samples of this study predate the infection). Cell type and time point are not known. The CDR3 runs from the conserved cysteine through the conserved F or W. The D gene is left open where the match is weak. Some rows have no size entry. The others give once, few or many, or a class for an expanded clone.

clone_size | cdr3_length | d_call | j_call | v_call | cdr3_aa | cdr3_nt
. | 13 | . | TRBJ1-2 | TRBV7-6 | CASSYSFSGGYTF | TGTGCCAGCAGCTACTCTTTTTCGGGTGGCTACACCTTC
. | 18 | TRBD2 | TRBJ2-7 | TRBV4-3 | CASSQLRGAGSLRYEQYF | TGCGCCAGCAGCCAACTGCGGGGGGCCGGTAGTCTAAGATACGAGCAGTACTTC
few | 16 | . | TRBJ1-2 | TRBV7-8 | CASSLDGVPTGVGYTF | TGTGCCAGCAGCTTAGACGGCGTTCCCACTGGGGTTGGCTACACCTTC
few | 16 | TRBD1 | TRBJ2-1 | TRBV5-6 | CASSLVGQGAYNEQFF | TGTGCCAGCAGCTTGGTGGGACAGGGGGCGTATAATGAGCAGTTCTTC
. | 14 | . | TRBJ2-7 | TRBV5-4 | CASSSRDTSYEQYF | TGTGCCAGCAGCTCCCGGGACACTTCATACGAGCAGTACTTC
many | 15 | TRBD1 | TRBJ1-2 | TRBV4-3 | CASSQDRGGGNGYTF | TGCGCCAGCAGCCAAGATCGAGGGGGCGGAAATGGCTACACCTTC
many | 15 | . | TRBJ2-5 | TRBV20-1 | CSARVSGTAQETQYF | TGCAGTGCTAGAGTCTCGGGAACAGCTCAAGAGACCCAGTACTTC
. | 14 | . | TRBJ2-3 | TRBV18 | CASSPRGLEDTQYF | TGTGCCAGCTCACCAAGGGGACTCGAGGATACGCAGTATTTT
few | 15 | . | TRBJ2-1 | TRBV11-2 | CASNPKATTYNEQFF | TGTGCCAGCAACCCGAAGGCGACAACCTACAATGAGCAGTTCTTC
. | 13 | . | TRBJ2-3 | TRBV15 | CATSTTGQDTQYF | TGTGCCACCAGCACAACTGGACAGGATACGCAGTATTTT
. | 12 | . | TRBJ2-1 | TRBV12-3/TRBV12-4 | CASSLSTDEQFF | TGTGCCAGCAGTTTATCCACGGATGAGCAGTTCTTC
few | 12 | . | TRBJ2-7 | TRBV20-1 | CSAREGIYEQYF | TGCAGTGCTAGGGAGGGCATCTACGAGCAGTACTTC
. | 15 | . | TRBJ2-1 | TRBV4-3 | CASSQVTAGYDEQFF | TGCGCCAGCAGCCAAGTGACGGCGGGGTACGATGAGCAGTTCTTC
. | 14 | . | TRBJ1-1 | TRBV5-4 | CASSSWAQATEAFF | TGTGCCAGCAGCTCCTGGGCACAGGCCACTGAAGCTTTCTTT
. | 13 | . | TRBJ1-6 | TRBV20-1 | CSALDRLESPLHF | TGCAGTGCTCTCGACAGATTAGAGTCACCCCTCCACTTT
. | 15 | . | TRBJ2-1 | TRBV4-1 | CASSQGPPHGDEQFF | TGCGCCAGCAGCCAAGGCCCCCCCCACGGGGATGAGCAGTTCTTC
. | 15 | . | TRBJ1-1 | TRBV5-4 | CASSLSTRMNTEAFF | TGTGCCAGCAGCTTATCCACCAGGATGAACACTGAAGCTTTCTTT
few | 15 | TRBD1 | TRBJ1-2 | TRBV5-1 | CASSWADRAAYGYTF | TGCGCCAGCAGCTGGGCGGACAGGGCGGCCTATGGCTACACCTTC
. | 13 | . | TRBJ1-5 | TRBV12-3/TRBV12-4 | CASSFRGPSDQHF | TGTGCCAGCAGTTTTCGGGGGCCTTCGGACCAGCATTTT
. | 16 | . | TRBJ2-2 | TRBV11-1 | CASSPRSPGDYGELFF | TGTGCCAGCAGCCCGCGTTCACCCGGAGATTACGGGGAGCTGTTTTTT
few | 15 | . | TRBJ2-5 | TRBV7-2 | CASSLYDWNQETQYF | TGTGCCAGCAGCTTATACGACTGGAACCAAGAGACCCAGTACTTC
few | 15 | . | TRBJ2-1 | TRBV28 | CASRAVRAVYNEQFF | TGTGCCAGCAGGGCAGTCAGGGCTGTCTACAATGAGCAGTTCTTC
many | 14 | TRBD1 | TRBJ2-2 | TRBV5-1 | CASRGQVNTGELFF | TGCGCCAGCAGGGGACAGGTGAACACCGGGGAGCTGTTTTTT
many | 13 | TRBD1 | TRBJ1-5 | TRBV12-3/TRBV12-4 | CASSPQGNQPQHF | TGTGCCAGCAGTCCACAGGGGAATCAGCCCCAGCATTTT
few | 16 | . | TRBJ2-7 | TRBV6-2/TRBV6-3 | CASSRKGDLAPYEQYF | TGTGCCAGCAGTCGGAAGGGAGACTTAGCTCCCTACGAGCAGTACTTC
few | 15 | . | TRBJ2-2 | TRBV2 | CASQDWTGNTGELFF | TGTGCCAGCCAAGACTGGACGGGGAACACCGGGGAGCTGTTTTTT
. | 14 | TRBD1 | TRBJ1-5 | TRBV4-1 | CASSLTGSKQPQHF | TGCGCCAGCAGCTTGACAGGGAGTAAACAGCCCCAGCATTTT
many | 19 | . | TRBJ2-3 | TRBV20-1 | CSAREADGGPTLITDTQYF | TGCAGTGCTAGAGAGGCGGACGGGGGGCCTACCCTTATCACAGATACGCAGTATTTT
many | 14 | . | TRBJ2-7 | TRBV29-1 | CSVEDNGEGYEQYF | TGCAGCGTTGAAGATAATGGTGAGGGCTACGAGCAGTACTTC
. | 16 | . | TRBJ2-6 | TRBV7-8 | CASSLAGESGANVLTF | TGTGCCAGCAGCTTAGCAGGGGAGTCTGGGGCCAACGTCCTGACTTTC
. | 13 | . | TRBJ2-3 | TRBV5-6 | CASNQRGTDTQYF | TGTGCCAGCAACCAGCGTGGCACAGATACGCAGTATTTT
many | 15 | TRBD1 | TRBJ2-5 | TRBV6-1 | CASSEATGGQETQYF | TGTGCCAGCAGTGAAGCGACAGGGGGCCAAGAGACCCAGTACTTC
few | 15 | . | TRBJ2-3 | TRBV27 | CASSLTLGSEDTQYF | TGTGCCAGCAGTTTAACCCTGGGATCCGAGGATACGCAGTATTTT
. | 17 | TRBD1 | TRBJ1-3 | TRBV12-3/TRBV12-4 | CASSPSRGQSSGNTIYF | TGTGCCAGCAGCCCCAGCCGGGGACAGAGCTCTGGAAACACCATATATTTT
few | 15 | . | TRBJ2-5 | TRBV7-2 | CASSMTMRLQETQYF | TGTGCCAGCAGCATGACAATGAGACTACAAGAGACCCAGTACTTC
. | 17 | . | TRBJ1-5 | TRBV15 | CATSRDPGNRDNQPQHF | TGTGCCACCAGCAGAGACCCAGGAAACAGGGACAATCAGCCCCAGCATTTT
. | 14 | . | TRBJ2-2 | TRBV10-3 | CAISAGTHTGELFF | TGTGCCATCAGTGCCGGGACGCACACCGGGGAGCTGTTTTTT
many | 15 | . | TRBJ1-6 | TRBV5-1 | CASTGNWERNSPLHF | TGCGCCAGCACCGGGAATTGGGAGCGTAATTCACCCCTCCACTTT
. | 17 | TRBD2 | TRBJ2-3 | TRBV11-3 | CASSTPTSVGYTDTQYF | TGTGCCAGCAGCACCCCAACTAGCGTCGGTTACACAGATACGCAGTATTTT
few | 15 | TRBD1 | TRBJ2-1 | TRBV27 | CASRLEGGFYNEQFF | TGTGCCAGCAGACTAGAAGGGGGCTTCTACAATGAGCAGTTCTTC
. | 15 | . | TRBJ1-2 | TRBV5-6 | CASSLRTALNYGYTF | TGTGCCAGCAGCCTAAGGACAGCCCTTAACTATGGCTACACCTTC
few | 15 | . | TRBJ2-3 | TRBV7-9 | CASSQLRTETDTQYF | TGTGCCAGCAGTCAATTACGGACAGAGACAGATACGCAGTATTTT
few | 15 | TRBD1 | TRBJ1-5 | TRBV12-3/TRBV12-4 | CASSQQGDSNQPQHF | TGTGCCAGCAGTCAACAGGGGGATAGCAATCAGCCCCAGCATTTT
. | 11 | . | TRBJ1-4 | TRBV19 | CASKEGRRLFF | TGTGCCAGTAAGGAGGGGCGAAGACTGTTTTTT
. | 13 | . | TRBJ1-4 | TRBV20-1 | CSATLEGNEKLFF | TGCAGTGCCACTTTGGAGGGGAATGAAAAACTGTTTTTT
. | 16 | TRBD1 | TRBJ1-2 | TRBV6-2/TRBV6-3 | CASNNANRGSSYGYTF | TGTGCCAGCAATAACGCCAACAGGGGCTCGAGCTATGGCTACACCTTC
. | 13 | . | TRBJ1-6 | TRBV7-9 | CASSLEGRSPLHF | TGTGCCAGCAGCTTAGAGGGTAGATCACCCCTCCACTTT
. | 13 | . | TRBJ1-1 | TRBV21-1 | CASSKGGATEAFF | TGTGCCAGCAGCAAAGGCGGGGCAACTGAAGCTTTCTTT
. | 15 | . | TRBJ2-5 | TRBV3-1 | CASSPSSRSEETQYF | TGTGCCAGCAGCCCCTCGTCCCGCAGTGAAGAGACCCAGTACTTC
few | 12 | . | TRBJ2-3 | TRBV7-2 | CASSARRDTQYF | TGTGCCAGCAGCGCCAGGCGAGATACGCAGTATTTT
. | 13 | . | TRBJ2-5 | TRBV19 | CASMAGARQTQYF | TGTGCCAGTATGGCGGGGGCACGACAGACCCAGTACTTC
. | 16 | TRBD2 | TRBJ2-3 | TRBV6-5 | CASSSGQTSGTDTQYF | TGTGCCAGCAGTTCTGGACAGACTAGCGGAACAGATACGCAGTATTTT
few | 15 | . | TRBJ2-3 | TRBV27 | CASSLGLRYTDTQYF | TGTGCCAGCAGTCTTGGACTTCGATACACAGATACGCAGTATTTT
. | 14 | . | TRBJ1-4 | TRBV5-1 | CASSTGRLAEKLFF | TGCGCCAGCAGCACGGGACGCCTGGCCGAAAAACTGTTTTTT